Listed below are T cell receptor beta chains from one sample, sequenced in a study of PD-1 blockade in classical Hodgkin lymphoma. Sequencing was performed with immunoSEQ multiplex PCR; in TCRdb, only in-frame clones are kept and a portion is missing. The data show tens of thousands of clones, roughly 90% seen once. This specimen consisted of peripheral blood mononuclear cells (PBMCs), obtained at baseline. These receptors all come from a human donor with classical Hodgkin lymphoma. Each CDR3 is given with its conserved first and last residue. D genes are given only for firm matches. Clone sizes are given selectively: once, few, many, or a class where the clone is expanded.

TRBV2,TRBJ2-1,.,.,CASSRLAPPNEQFF,TGTGCCAGCAGCCGCCTAGCCCCCCCCAATGAGCAGTTCTTC
TRBV25-1,TRBJ1-2,.,.,CASRDRAAFYGYTF,TGTGCCAGCAGGGATCGGGCGGCATTCTATGGCTACACCTTC
TRBV29-1,TRBJ2-7,TRBD2,.,CSVRGRYAYEQYF,TGCAGCGTTCGCGGGAGGTACGCCTACGAGCAGTACTTC
TRBV18,TRBJ1-2,.,.,CASSPLSDNYGYTF,TGTGCCAGCAGCCCCCTATCGGACAACTATGGCTACACCTTC
TRBV11-1,TRBJ2-3,.,once,CASSPTGTFTDTQYF,TGTGCCAGCAGCCCTACAGGGACTTTCACAGATACGCAGTATTTT
TRBV18,TRBJ1-2,.,.,CASSPTPTASYGYTF,TGTGCCAGCTCACCAACCCCGACAGCGTCCTATGGCTACACCTTC
TRBV4-1,TRBJ2-1,.,.,CASSRNGQPSSYNEQFF,TGCGCCAGCAGCCGAAACGGACAGCCGAGCTCCTACAATGAGCAGTTCTTC
TRBV25-1,TRBJ2-1,TRBD2,.,CASSEPSGSSYNEQFF,TGTGCCAGCAGTGAACCTAGCGGGAGCTCCTACAATGAGCAGTTCTTC
TRBV28,TRBJ1-1,.,.,CASSSVFGAFF,TGTGCCAGCAGTTCCGTTTTTGGAGCTTTCTTT
TRBV7-9,TRBJ2-3,.,.,CASSFSAQGTQYF,TGTGCCAGCAGCTTTTCGGCCCAAGGTACGCAGTATTTT
TRBV7-2,TRBJ2-2,.,.,CASSPPPRLGGGELFF,TGTGCCAGCAGCCCCCCCCCAAGGCTGGGGGGCGGGGAGCTGTTTTTT
TRBV28,TRBJ2-2,TRBD2,.,CASSLGLAGTGELFF,TGTGCCAGCAGTTTGGGACTAGCGGGTACCGGGGAGCTGTTTTTT
TRBV19,TRBJ2-1,.,.,CASIPPGGEQFF,TGTGCCAGTATCCCTCCTGGGGGTGAGCAGTTCTTC
TRBV19,TRBJ2-2,TRBD2,.,CASSRLAGENTGELFF,TGTGCCAGTAGTCGACTAGCGGGAGAGAACACCGGGGAGCTGTTTTTT
TRBV7-2,TRBJ1-4,TRBD1,.,CASSSTGTVFGEKLFF,TGTGCCAGCAGCTCGACCGGGACAGTATTTGGGGAAAAACTGTTTTTT
TRBV5-1,TRBJ2-1,.,.,CASSLMTNEQFF,TGCGCCAGCAGCTTGATGACCAATGAGCAGTTCTTC
TRBV28,TRBJ2-1,.,.,CASSFRGRNEQFF,TGTGCCAGCAGTTTCAGAGGGCGCAATGAGCAGTTCTTC
TRBV6-6,TRBJ2-7,.,.,CASSTRQTYEQYF,TGTGCCAGCAGTACACGACAGACCTACGAGCAGTACTTC
TRBV5-6,TRBJ2-7,.,.,CASSLVGTYEQYF,TGTGCCAGCAGCTTAGTCGGTACCTACGAGCAGTACTTC
TRBV14,TRBJ2-7,TRBD1,once,CASSPRDSYEQYF,TGTGCCAGCAGCCCCCGGGACAGCTACGAGCAGTACTTC
TRBV18,TRBJ1-2,.,.,CASSPETDYGYTF,TGTGCCAGCTCACCGGAGACAGACTATGGCTACACCTTC
TRBV11-2,TRBJ2-5,.,.,CASSLERLRETQYF,TGTGCCAGCAGCTTAGAACGGTTGAGGGAGACCCAGTACTTC
TRBV19,TRBJ2-7,TRBD2,.,CASSTSRTSRYEQYF,TGTGCCAGTAGTACTTCCCGGACTAGCAGATACGAGCAGTACTTC
TRBV13,TRBJ2-3,.,.,CASSLSYSPKADTQYF,TGTGCCAGCAGCTTGTCATACAGCCCTAAGGCAGATACGCAGTATTTT
TRBV11-2,TRBJ2-7,TRBD2,.,CASSFHEREAPYEQYF,TGTGCCAGCAGCTTTCATGAGCGGGAGGCACCCTACGAGCAGTACTTC
TRBV18,TRBJ2-7,.,.,CASSLTRKRDRDAYEQYF,TGTGCCAGCTCACTGACACGTAAGAGGGACCGGGATGCCTACGAGCAGTACTTC
TRBV19,TRBJ2-7,.,.,CASSIGESSYEQYF,TGTGCCAGTAGTATCGGAGAAAGCTCCTACGAGCAGTACTTC
TRBV4-1,TRBJ2-5,TRBD2,once,CASSHPKTSGKYQETQYF,TGCGCCAGCAGCCATCCAAAGACTAGCGGGAAGTACCAAGAGACCCAGTACTTC
TRBV6-1,TRBJ1-2,TRBD1,.,CASSGGTGGYNYGYTF,TGTGCCAGCAGTGGTGGGACAGGGGGATATAACTATGGCTACACCTTC
TRBV19,TRBJ1-1,.,.,CASTYRGRSTEAFF,TGTGCCAGCACATACAGAGGGAGGTCCACTGAAGCTTTCTTT
TRBV4-2,TRBJ2-1,TRBD2,.,CASSQEIAGDEQFF,TGTGCCAGCAGCCAAGAAATTGCGGGGGATGAGCAGTTCTTC
TRBV30,TRBJ2-7,TRBD1,few,CAWSVGRGLGEQYF,TGTGCCTGGAGTGTGGGCAGGGGGCTTGGCGAGCAGTACTTC
TRBV19,TRBJ2-1,TRBD1,few,CASRRFETRGRYNEQFF,TGTGCCAGTAGGAGATTTGAGACCAGGGGGAGATACAATGAGCAGTTCTTC
TRBV28,TRBJ2-1,.,.,CASTIESSYNEQFF,TGTGCCAGCACCATCGAGAGCTCCTACAATGAGCAGTTCTTC
TRBV15,TRBJ2-7,.,.,CATSRDRGAYEQYF,TGTGCCACCAGCAGAGATAGGGGGGCGTACGAGCAGTACTTC
TRBV11-3,TRBJ2-7,.,.,CASSLETGEQYF,TGTGCCAGCAGCTTAGAGACGGGCGAGCAGTACTTC
TRBV27,TRBJ1-1,.,.,CASSSHRELNTEAFF,TGTGCCAGCAGTTCGCACAGGGAGCTGAACACTGAAGCTTTCTTT
TRBV23-1,TRBJ1-2,TRBD1,.,CASSQRDRGYGYTF,TGCGCCAGCAGTCAAAGGGACAGGGGGTATGGCTACACCTTC
TRBV5-4,TRBJ2-1,TRBD2,.,CASSFGTSKNEQFF,TGTGCCAGCAGCTTCGGGACTAGCAAGAATGAGCAGTTCTTC
TRBV19,TRBJ1-2,.,.,CASSGRGDGYGYTF,TGTGCCAGTAGTGGGAGGGGAGACGGCTATGGCTACACCTTC
TRBV25-1,TRBJ2-7,.,.,CASSVNQGEQYF,TGTGCCAGCAGTGTCAATCAGGGCGAGCAGTACTTC